Listed below are T cell receptor beta chains from one sample, sequenced in a study of blood T cell repertoires in COVID-19. Libraries were prepared by immunoSEQ multiplex PCR; TCRdb keeps only in-frame clonotypes and omits some of them. The data show some 160,000 clones, around 82% seen once. Sequenced: peripheral blood. The receptors come from a man between 65 and 85 years old with active or convalescent COVID-19. The CDR3 runs from the conserved cysteine through the conserved F or W. A D gene is named only where the DNA matches it firmly. Clone size, where shown, is once, few, many, or a class for clones that have expanded.

CDR3nt | CDR3aa | v_gene | abundance | j_gene | d_gene
TGTGCCAGCAGCCAAGTACTGACTAGCGGACAAGAGACCCAGTACTTC | CASSQVLTSGQETQYF | TRBV14 | NA | TRBJ2-5 | TRBD2
TGTGCCAGCAGCTCCCGGACAGGGCGAGATCAGCCCCAGCATTTT | CASSSRTGRDQPQHF | TRBV7-2 | many | TRBJ1-5 | TRBD1
TGTGCCAGCAGCTTGCCGGGACAGGGCACTGAAGCTTTCTTT | CASSLPGQGTEAFF | TRBV3-1/TRBV3-2 | NA | TRBJ1-1 | TRBD1
TGTGCCAGCTCACCTCAACGGGAGGCAGATACGCAGTATTTT | CASSPQREADTQYF | TRBV18 | NA | TRBJ2-3 | TRBD2
TGTGCCAGTCCGCTCTCGGGTGGCACCGGGGAGCTGTTTTTT | CASPLSGGTGELFF | TRBV7-9 | NA | TRBJ2-2 | NA
TGTGCCACCAGCAGAGATCTCGGCGGGGCCGGGGAGCTGTTTTTT | CATSRDLGGAGELFF | TRBV15 | NA | TRBJ2-2 | NA
TGTGCCAGCAGCTTAGCCCCCAGTGACACAGATACGCAGTATTTT | CASSLAPSDTDTQYF | TRBV7-8 | NA | TRBJ2-3 | NA
TGTGCCAGCAGCTCGGGACAGAACCTGAACACTGAAGCTTTCTTT | CASSSGQNLNTEAFF | TRBV13 | NA | TRBJ1-1 | TRBD1
TGTGCCAGCTCACAGACCGACAGCCCCTACGAGCAGTACTTC | CASSQTDSPYEQYF | TRBV18 | NA | TRBJ2-7 | NA
TGTGCCAGCAGTGTTCTCCGGGACAGAAGAGATCCGAACACCGGGGAGCTGTTTTTT | CASSVLRDRRDPNTGELFF | TRBV27 | NA | TRBJ2-2 | TRBD1
TGCGCCAGCAGCCTATTAGGGGGTAATGGCTACACCTTC | CASSLLGGNGYTF | TRBV4-3 | NA | TRBJ1-2 | NA
TGCGCCAGCAGCCTAGAAGGGACTCCGTACTATGGCTACACCTTC | CASSLEGTPYYGYTF | TRBV5-1 | once | TRBJ1-2 | NA
TGTGCCAGCAGTTACTCCAGTGGGAGTTACGAGCAGTACTTC | CASSYSSGSYEQYF | TRBV6-5 | NA | TRBJ2-7 | NA
TGTGCCAGCAGTCTCCGGGGTACGGAGACCCAGTACTTC | CASSLRGTETQYF | TRBV27 | once | TRBJ2-5 | NA
TGTGCCAGCAGCGGACGACAGGTAGACTATGGCTACACCTTC | CASSGRQVDYGYTF | TRBV9 | NA | TRBJ1-2 | NA
TGTGCCAGAAGCTTGGTGAGGGCGGCCTATGGCTACACCTTC | CARSLVRAAYGYTF | TRBV5-3 | few | TRBJ1-2 | NA
TGTGCCAGCATCTTAAGGCCCTTGGGGGCCCAAGAGACCCAGTACTTC | CASILRPLGAQETQYF | TRBV7-8 | NA | TRBJ2-5 | NA
TGTGCCAGCAGCTCCCCCGGGAGGAGACCCCCTGAAGCTTTCTTT | CASSSPGRRPPEAFF | TRBV7-2 | NA | TRBJ1-1 | NA
TGTGCCATCAGCGATTGGGGACAGTTTTCCTACGAGCAGTACTTC | CAISDWGQFSYEQYF | TRBV10-3 | once | TRBJ2-7 | TRBD1
TGTGCCAGCTCACCCCGACACGGCTATGGCTACACCTTC | CASSPRHGYGYTF | TRBV18 | NA | TRBJ1-2 | NA